These 22 T cell receptor beta chains were sequenced from one sample in a study of T cell repertoires in cytomegalovirus infection. TCRdb re-analysed the reads in MiXCR, keeping a single row per CDR3 protein. The sample gives around 230,000 distinct CDR3 sequences, roughly 6.5% of which show up once; around 6.5% is in the top ten. The sequencing sample was made of PBMCs. The receptors were sampled from a human donor in good health (CMV status not recorded). Some clones in this sample may be carry-over from other donors' samples.

About this clonotype itself: Compared with germline, one end of the junction differs, possibly owing to a read error. The V call is TRBV5-3, the J call TRBJ1-6; D gene uncertain. TRBV5-3 is flagged as an ORF with uncertain function. The CDR3 runs 12 residues. CDR3 DNA sequence: TGTGCCAGCAGCTCGAGGGAACCACCCCTCCACTTT. This gives the protein CASSSREPPLHF.

This clonotype has ten or more counts. The rearrangement links TRBV2 to TRBJ2-7; D possibly uses TRBD1 or TRBD2 (6 bases each). The CDR3 is 13 amino acids. CDR1 SNHLY and CDR2 FYNNEI come from the germline V gene. V shed 9 bases and J shed 4 bases, with 16 bases lying between them. Here the CDR3 DNA reads TGTGCCAGTATCCGGGGGACATCTTACGAGCAGTACTTC. Translating it yields CASIRGTSYEQYF. The entire variable domain, with the rest obtained from reference TRBV2 and TRBJ2-7, is as follows: EPEVTQTPSHQVTQMGQEVILRCVPISNHLYFYWYRQILGQKVEFLVSFYNNEISEKSEIFDDQFSVERPDGSNFTLKIRSTKLEDSAMYFCASIRGTSYEQYFGPGTRLTVT.

In its sample, this clonotype was seen many times. The rearrangement links TRBV2 to TRBJ2-4, with D unclear. Trimming cost V 8 bases and J 5 bases, with 10 bases left between them. The CDR3 has 12 amino acids. CDR1 SNHLY and CDR2 FYNNEI come from the germline V gene. CDR3 nucleotides: TGTGCCAGCCAATGGACGGAAAACATTCAGTACTTC. Residues: CASQWTENIQYF.

In its sample, this clonotype was seen many times. The chain has TRBV4-2 and TRBJ1-4; D gene ambiguous. V shed 2 bases and J shed 0 bases, with 10 bases lying between them. This CDR3 has 16 amino acids. Germline V gene lookup returns CDR1 LGHNA and CDR2 YNFKEQ. CDR3 amino acids: CASSQQRGATNEKLFF. The CDR3 DNA sequence: TGTGCCAGCAGCCAACAGCGTGGGGCAACTAATGAAAAACTGTTTTTT.

Details on this clonotype: One end of the junction varies from germline; a read error may be responsible. The chain carries TRBV5-5 and TRBJ1-6, with D perhaps TRBD1 (5 bases). Germline-derived CDR1 and CDR2 are SGHKS and YYEKEE (reference sequence). The CDR3 spans 17 residues. As DNA, the CDR3 is TGTGCCAGCAGCTTGCTATGGACTAATGGGGGAAATTCACCCCTCTACTTT. This encodes CASSLLWTNGGNSPLYF.

The CDR3 nucleotides read TGCAGCGTTGTGTTGGCGGGGGAACGGTCCTACAATGAGCAGTTCTTC. It codes for CSVVLAGERSYNEQFF. The V call is TRBV29-1, the J call TRBJ2-1; the match to TRBD2 covers 7 bases. The junction had 10 bases not matched to a gene; V was cut back by 4 bases and J by 1 base. The CDR3 runs to 16 residues. CDR1 is SQVTM, CDR2 ANQGSEA, per germline.

Many counts were recorded for this clonotype. The V call is TRBV20-1, the J call TRBJ2-3, with TRBD1 identical over 10 bases. There are 17 residues in the CDR3. The germline CDR1 and CDR2 sequences are DFQATT and SNEGSKA (reference sequence). The V gene end was trimmed by 1 base and the J gene end by 0 bases; junction bases not matched to a gene: 7. CDR3 region: CSARGPGQGPSTDTQYF. The DNA of the CDR3 is TGCAGTGCTAGAGGTCCGGGACAGGGGCCTAGCACAGATACGCAGTATTTT.

This clonotype was counted between two and nine times. The chain uses TRBV29-1 and TRBJ1-1; D gene uncertain. The germline V and J ends were trimmed by 7 bases and 6 bases, with 12 bases remaining between them. Germline loops: CDR1 SQVTM, CDR2 ANQGSEA. The CDR3 extends over 11 amino acids. The CDR3 DNA is TGCAGCGGCGGGCGGGGTCCTGAAGCTTTCTTT. Translating gives CSGGRGPEAFF.

Concerning this clonotype itself: This may arise from a read error, as a much more abundant clone is one base away. The CDR3 spells CASSLGGGGDGFTF. CDR3 DNA: TGCGCCAGCAGCTTGGGTGGAGGAGGAGATGGCTTCACCTTC. This sequence joins TRBV5-1 and TRBJ1-2; D is ambiguous. The germline V gene encodes CDR1 SGHRS and CDR2 YFSETQ. The CDR3 totals 14 residues.

This clonotype has at least ten counts. This chain joins TRBV24-1 and TRBJ2-3; no firm D call. This CDR3 is built from 14 residues. The V and J ends lost 3 bases and 3 bases respectively, with 9 bases between them. Germline loops: CDR1 KGHDR, CDR2 SFDVKD. CDR3 nucleotide sequence: TGTGCCACCAGTGATGCCAGGCGAACAGATACGCAGTATTTT. Protein: CATSDARRTDTQYF.

This clonotype was detected ten times or more. The V gene is TRBV7-2, the J gene TRBJ2-2, with TRBD2 matching over 12 bases. The CDR3 is 15 residues long. The germline gives CDR1 SGHTA, CDR2 FQGNSA. The J segment lost 6 bases and the V segment lost 6 bases, leaving 5 bases of the junction unmatched. The CDR3 loop is CASSSLAGGPGELFF. The CDR3 region has the DNA TGTGCCAGCAGTTCTCTAGCGGGGGGGCCCGGGGAGCTGTTTTTT.

The V gene is TRBV24-1, the J gene TRBJ1-2; D not resolved. The germline V and J ends were trimmed by 1 base and 4 bases, with 9 bases remaining between them. The germline V gene encodes CDR1 KGHDR and CDR2 SFDVKD. This CDR3 contains 14 residues. CDR3 nucleotides: TGTGCCACCAGTGATTTTAAAGGGTCCTATGGCTACACCTTC. Translating gives CATSDFKGSYGYTF.

V is TRBV14 and J is TRBJ2-7, with TRBD1 matching over 8 bases. Germline V gene data show CDR1 as SGHDN and CDR2 as FVKESK. J lost 2 bases, V lost 3 bases, and 6 bases had no gene match. The CDR3 is 15 amino acids. The CDR3 coding sequence is TGTGCCAGCAGCCATCCGGGACAGGCAACCTACGAGCAGTACTTC. Amino acids: CASSHPGQATYEQYF.

This clonotype appeared many times. The rearrangement joins TRBV5-8 to TRBJ2-5, with TRBD2 as a possible D gene (6 bases). The V end lost 4 bases, the J end lost 4 bases, and 17 bases lay between the germline ends. Germline CDR1 is SGHTS and CDR2 is YDEGEE. The CDR3 spans 15 residues. CDR3 in amino acids: CASSVRDWGRETQYF. Here the CDR3 DNA reads TGTGCCAGCAGCGTCCGGGACTGGGGGAGAGAGACCCAGTACTTC. The full variable domain, completed using reference TRBV5-8 and TRBJ2-5, is EAGVTQSPTHLIKTRGQQATLRCSPISGHTSVYWYQQALGLGLQFLLWYDEGEERNRGNFPPRFSGRQFPNYSSELNVNALELEDSALYLCASSVRDWGRETQYFGPGTRLLVL.

This clonotype has at least ten counts. The genes are TRBV7-2 and TRBJ2-7; D remains unclear. Germline CDR1 reads SGHTA; CDR2 reads FQGNSA. The CDR3 runs to 11 residues. V shed 7 bases and J shed 0 bases, with 4 bases lying between them. CDR3 DNA sequence: TGTGCCAGCACTGACTCCTACGAGCAGTACTTC. Residues: CASTDSYEQYF.

This clonotype has ten or more counts. The J gene is TRBJ1-1, the V gene TRBV29-1; D is unclear. The CDR3 is made up of 12 amino acids. Germline V gene data show CDR1 as SQVTM and CDR2 as ANQGSEA. Trimming took off 4 bases at V and 3 bases at J, with 9 bases between the two ends. The CDR3 nucleotides are TGCAGCGTTGGGGGAGGTTACACTGAAGCTTTCTTT. This sequence encodes CSVGGGYTEAFF.

This clonotype was detected only a few times. The rearrangement links TRBV18 to TRBJ1-2; D not certain. V was trimmed by 4 bases and J by 0 bases, leaving 6 bases between them. The CDR3 covers 13 residues. The germline CDR1 and CDR2 sequences are KGHSH and LQKENI. CDR3 region: CASSRESNYGYTF. The CDR3 DNA reads TGTGCCAGCTCACGGGAATCTAACTATGGCTACACCTTC.

This clonotype was seen a few times. The rearrangement joins TRBV20-1 to TRBJ1-1, with a possible D match to TRBD1 (5 bases). Trimming removed 2 bases from V and 4 bases from J, with 11 bases in between. Per the germline V gene, CDR1 is DFQATT and CDR2 is SNEGSKA (reference sequence). There are 13 residues in the CDR3. The CDR3, as DNA: TGCAGTGCTAGACAAGGGGTGAGCACTGAAGCTTTCTTT. Translated, it gives CSARQGVSTEAFF.

The rearrangement links TRBV13 to TRBJ2-1; no clear D. The CDR3 contains 13 residues. Per germline, CDR1 PRHDT and CDR2 FYEKMQ (reference sequence). Trimming removed 3 bases from V and 6 bases from J, with 9 bases in between. Here the CDR3 DNA reads TGTGCCAGCAGCTTTTTGGCCGCCAATGAGCAGTTCTTC. Amino acid sequence: CASSFLAANEQFF.

This clonotype was detected only a few times. The rearrangement links TRBV19 to TRBJ1-1; TRBD1 matches 10 bases. Germline trimming cut 5 bases from V and 7 bases from J; bases unmatched to any gene: 13. The germline CDR1 and CDR2 sequences are LNHDA and SQIVND (reference sequence). The CDR3 covers 16 residues. The CDR3 protein is CASSGGQGSTANEAFF. The CDR3 region has the DNA TGTGCCAGTAGTGGGGGACAGGGGTCGACTGCTAATGAAGCTTTCTTT.

This clonotype was detected only a few times. The chain links TRBV10-3 to TRBJ2-5; 13 bases fit TRBD2. With 1 base clipped from V and 3 bases from J, the junction kept 2 bases outside the gene matches. CDR3 size: 16 residues. The germline CDR1 and CDR2 sequences are ENHRY and SYGVKD. The CDR3 nucleotides are TGTGCCATCAGTGAGTTCGGGACTAGCGGGAAAGAGACCCAGTACTTC. Translation: CAISEFGTSGKETQYF.

This clonotype was observed many times. The chain recombines TRBV7-9 with TRBJ2-1; D unclear. Germline CDR1 is SEHNR and CDR2 is FQNEAQ (reference sequence). V was trimmed by 4 bases and J by 7 bases, leaving 14 bases between them. This CDR3 is 14 amino acids long. This CDR3 reads CASSSNNLLNEQFF. CDR3 nucleotides: TGTGCCAGCAGCTCAAATAACCTGCTTAATGAGCAGTTCTTC.